The 30 T cell receptor beta chains reported below all come from one sample, sequenced in a study of shared clonotypes between healthy human individuals. Profiled with immunoSEQ multiplex PCR; TCRdb holds only in-frame clones, not every one. The repertoire has about 300,000 clones, 74% of them found once; the top ten carry 10%. Material: memory CD4+ T cells sorted from blood. The subset is: CD45RA-negative fraction. The receptors here all came from a man aged 25-40 years in good health.

The chain employs TRBV18 and TRBJ2-1, with D possibly TRBD1 on 6 matching bases. CDR1 KGHSH and CDR2 LQKENI come from the germline V gene. Trimming stripped 4 bases from V and 6 bases from J, with 16 bases between. This CDR3 region has 15 residues. The CDR3, as DNA: TGTGCCAGCTCACTACAGGGACGACTACGCAATGAGCAGTTCTTC. It yields the protein CASSLQGRLRNEQFF.

The chain joins TRBV5-1 to TRBJ2-5; D assignment may be TRBD1 or TRBD2 (5 bases each). The germline gives CDR1 SGHRS, CDR2 YFSETQ. CDR3 length: 14 residues. Trimming left V 4 bases short and J 4 bases short, with 14 bases between. The CDR3 DNA is TGCGCCAGCAGCCTCTCGAGAGGGACAGAGACCCAGTACTTC. Residues: CASSLSRGTETQYF.

A few counts support this clone. The gene calls are TRBV11-3 and TRBJ2-1; TRBD2 matches at 7 bases. Trimming at V came to 1 base and at J to 7 bases, leaving 4 bases not matched to a gene. Germline lookup yields CDR1 SGHNT and CDR2 YENEEA. The CDR3 covers 14 residues. CDR3 sequence: CASSLAAGANEQFF. The DNA for the CDR3 is TGTGCCAGCAGCTTAGCGGCGGGAGCTAATGAGCAGTTCTTC. Drawing the rest from reference TRBV11-3 and TRBJ2-1, the complete variable domain is EAGVVQSPRYKIIEKKQPVAFWCNPISGHNTLYWYLQNLGQGPELLIRYENEEAVDDSQLPKDRFSAERLKGVDSTLKIQPAELGDSAVYLCASSLAAGANEQFFGPGTRLTVL.

This clone came up a few times. V usage is TRBV18 and J usage is TRBJ2-1; 7 nucleotides align to TRBD2. V shed 3 bases, J shed 2 bases, and the junction held 10 bases outside the gene matches. This CDR3 comprises 17 residues. The germline CDR1 and CDR2 sequences are KGHSH and LQKENI. DNA for the CDR3: TGTGCCAGCTCACCCGCCCAGGCGGGAGCCACCTACAATGAGCAGTTCTTC. This sequence encodes CASSPAQAGATYNEQFF.

The chain joins TRBV28 to TRBJ1-1; 7 nucleotides match TRBD1. With V trimmed by 8 bases and J by 11 bases, 11 bases remained unmatched. Looked up from germline, CDR1 is MDHEN and CDR2 is SYDVKM. This CDR3 has 12 amino acids. As DNA, the CDR3 is TGTGCCAGCTGTGGACAGGTCACGAGTGCTTTCTTT. Its protein product is CASCGQVTSAFF.

The chain uses TRBV6-1 and TRBJ2-1; TRBD2 matches 7 bases. V was clipped by 7 bases and J by 7 bases; unmatched bases: 13. This CDR3 spans 15 amino acids. Germline V lookup: CDR1 MNHNS, CDR2 SASEGT. The CDR3 DNA reads as TGTGCCAGCAACCCGTTTAGGCTAGCGGTAAATGAGCAGTTCTTC. Protein product: CASNPFRLAVNEQFF.

This clone was found a few times. This chain links TRBV5-5 with TRBJ1-5; D remains unclear. Germline lookup yields CDR1 SGHKS and CDR2 YYEKEE (reference sequence). This CDR3 is built from 14 residues. V lost 2 bases and J lost 3, with 9 bases in between. In DNA, the CDR3 is TGTGCCAGCAGCTTAGGCCAACTCAATCAGCCCCAGCATTTT. Protein sequence: CASSLGQLNQPQHF.

On this clone: The sample holds other DNA sequences that translate to the same CDR3. The chain has TRBV2 and TRBJ2-1; TRBD2 is a possible D gene (6 bases). Trimming cost V 1 base and J 3 bases, with 13 bases left between them. CDR3 size: 16 residues. Per germline, CDR1 SNHLY and CDR2 FYNNEI. The CDR3 DNA follows: TGTGCCAGCAGTGAAGTGAGGGACTCTTACTACAATGAGCAGTTCTTC. Its translation is CASSEVRDSYYNEQFF.

The J gene is TRBJ2-7, the V gene TRBV7-2; D gene unclear. V was trimmed by 0 bases and J by 3 bases, leaving 12 bases between them. This CDR3 has 15 amino acids. CDR1 is SGHTA, CDR2 FQGNSA, per germline. The CDR3, as DNA: TGTGCCAGCAGCTTAGCGGTGAGACCGATCTACGAGCAGTACTTC. Residues: CASSLAVRPIYEQYF.

This clone was counted between two and nine times. The genes are TRBV5-1 and TRBJ1-6; 8 bases are a match to TRBD1. Germline V gene data show CDR1 as SGHRS and CDR2 as YFSETQ. With V trimmed by 5 bases and J by 7 bases, 5 bases remained unmatched. The CDR3 sequence is 14 residues long. In DNA, the CDR3 is TGCGCCAGCAGACCGGACAGGGTCAATTCACCCCTCCACTTT. Translation: CASRPDRVNSPLHF. Based on the CDR3 plus reference TRBV5-1 and TRBJ1-6, the full variable domain is KAGVTQTPRYLIKTRGQQVTLSCSPISGHRSVSWYQQTPGQGLQFLFEYFSETQRNKGNFPGRFSGRQFSNSRSEMNVSTLELGDSALYLCASRPDRVNSPLHFGNGTRLTVT.

This clone appeared many times. Other DNA sequences from this sample encode an identical CDR3 as well. The rearrangement uses TRBV6-6 and TRBJ1-5; D is perhaps TRBD1 (5 bases). The V gene lost 2 bases and the J gene lost 7 bases, with 12 bases spanning the gap. This CDR3 is 14 amino acids long. Germline CDR1 is MNHNY and CDR2 is SVGAGI (reference sequence). DNA for the CDR3: TGTGCCAGCAGTTACCCAGACAGTAACCAGCCCCAGCATTTT. This encodes CASSYPDSNQPQHF.

The chain uses TRBV7-9 and TRBJ2-6; maybe TRBD2 (6 bases). This CDR3 has 19 residues. The germline V gene has CDR1 SEHNR and CDR2 FQNEAQ (reference sequence). The germline V and J ends were trimmed by 4 bases and 0 bases, with 19 bases remaining between them. As DNA, the CDR3 is TGTGCCAGCAGCTCTTTTGGGGGGAGCAGGCTCTCTGGGGCCAACGTCCTGACTTTC. The encoded protein is CASSSFGGSRLSGANVLTF.

This sequence joins TRBV10-3 and TRBJ1-2, with D perhaps TRBD1 (5 bases). This CDR3 region has 13 residues. In germline, CDR1 is ENHRY, CDR2 SYGVKD. V was clipped by 4 bases and J by 1 base, with 7 bases between them. For the CDR3, the DNA is TGTGCCATCAGTGTTGACAGTAACTATGGCTACACCTTC. Translated: CAISVDSNYGYTF.

As for this clone: Given a far larger clone just one base away, this is likely a sequencing read error. The chain has TRBV2 and TRBJ2-7; tentatively, D is TRBD1 or TRBD2 (6 bases each). Germline V lookup: CDR1 SNHLY, CDR2 FYNNEI. V lost 6 bases, J lost 6 bases, and 27 bases lay in between. The CDR3 sequence is 17 residues long. In DNA, the CDR3 is TGTGCCAGCAGCCTTCTTCATCGGGGGCCGGAGGGCTGCGAGCAGTACTTC. It specifies CASSLLHRGPEGCEQYF.

The V call is TRBV27, the J call TRBJ1-2; the D gene is possibly TRBD1 (5 bases). Trimming pared 2 bases from V and 6 bases from J, leaving 10 bases between. The CDR3 runs 13 residues. CDR1 is MNHEY, CDR2 SMNVEV, per germline (reference sequence). In DNA form, the CDR3 reads TGTGCCAGCAGTTTACAGGGAGAGGATGGCTACACCTTC. It encodes CASSLQGEDGYTF.

The CDR3 loop reads CASSFWAGGANEQFF. In DNA, the CDR3 is TGTGCCAGTAGTTTTTGGGCAGGGGGCGCGAATGAGCAGTTCTTC. The genes are TRBV19 and TRBJ2-1; TRBD1 aligns across 8 bases. V shed 5 bases, J shed 7 bases, and the junction held 10 bases outside the gene matches. Germline V gene data show CDR1 as LNHDA and CDR2 as SQIVND (reference sequence). The CDR3 has 15 residues.

The V gene is TRBV5-4, the J gene TRBJ2-5; tentatively, D is TRBD1 (5 bases). V was pared by 0 bases and J by 5 bases, with 14 bases between. Per germline, CDR1 SGHNT and CDR2 YYREEE (reference sequence). The CDR3 spans 15 residues. The chain's CDR3 is CASSLEAGLLETQYF. CDR3 bases: TGTGCCAGCAGCTTGGAGGCAGGGCTACTGGAGACCCAGTACTTC.

The chain links TRBV28 to TRBJ1-4, with unresolved D. Germline CDR1 MDHEN, CDR2 SYDVKM. Trimming shortened V by 3 bases and J by 4 bases, and 9 bases separated the two germline ends. The CDR3 contains 14 residues. The CDR3 sequence: CASSFTFDNEKLFF. CDR3 nucleotide sequence: TGTGCCAGCAGTTTTACATTCGATAATGAAAAACTGTTTTTT. Complete variable domain (other parts from reference TRBV28 and TRBJ1-4): DVKVTQSSRYLVKRTGEKVFLECVQDMDHENMFWYRQDPGLGLRLIYFSYDVKMKEKGDIPEGYSVSREKKERFSLILESASTNQTSMYLCASSFTFDNEKLFFGSGTQLSVL.

The chain combines TRBV11-2 with TRBJ2-1, with TRBD2 matching over 11 bases. With 1 base clipped from V and 15 bases from J, the junction kept 5 bases outside the gene matches. Germline lookup yields CDR1 SGHAT and CDR2 FQNNGV. This CDR3 has 13 amino acids. CDR3 bases: TGTGCCAGCAGCTTAGCCCTAGCGGGAGGTACGTTCTTC. Encoded protein: CASSLALAGGTFF. Filled out from reference TRBV11-2 and TRBJ2-1, the complete variable domain reads EAGVAQSPRYKIIEKRQSVAFWCNPISGHATLYWYQQILGQGPKLLIQFQNNGVVDDSQLPKDRFSAERLKGVDSTLKIQPAKLEDSAVYLCASSLALAGGTFFGPGTRLTVL.

The chain employs TRBV5-1 and TRBJ2-3; the match to TRBD2 covers 8 bases. The CDR3 loop spans 13 amino acids. The V segment lost 3 bases and the J segment 6 bases; nucleotides outside the gene matches: 3. CDR1 is SGHRS, CDR2 YFSETQ, per germline. CDR3 DNA sequence: TGCGCCAGCAGCTCCTTAGCGGGGGATACGCAGTATTTT. Encoded protein: CASSSLAGDTQYF.

This clone has ten or more counts. The chain joins TRBV6-5 to TRBJ1-2; D is unresolved. Germline V gene sequence: CDR1 MNHEY, CDR2 SVGAGI. CDR3 length equals 13 residues. With 8 bases removed from V and 0 bases from J, the gap between germline ends came to 10 bases. The CDR3, as DNA: TGTGCCAGCTCCAAGACACCTAACTATGGCTACACCTTC. Translation: CASSKTPNYGYTF.

In this sample, this clone turned up once. The chain has TRBV5-1 and TRBJ2-3; 7 bases are a match to TRBD2. The CDR3 has 15 amino acids. Germline loops: CDR1 SGHRS, CDR2 YFSETQ. With 0 bases clipped from V and 5 bases from J, the junction kept 6 bases outside the gene matches. The CDR3 region has the DNA TGCGCCAGCAGCTTGGGGACTAGAGGAGAAGATACGCAGTATTTT. It is translated as CASSLGTRGEDTQYF.

This clone turned up a few times. The chain combines TRBV19 with TRBJ2-5, with D possibly being TRBD1 (5 bases). Trimming cost V 3 bases and J 1 base, with 12 bases left between them. This CDR3 spans 15 amino acids. Germline assignment: CDR1 LNHDA and CDR2 SQIVND (reference sequence). CDR3 nucleotide sequence: TGTGCCAGTAGTATGGGTTTGACAGTCCAAGAGACCCAGTACTTC. It codes for CASSMGLTVQETQYF.

The chain combines TRBV18 with TRBJ2-1, with a tentative D call TRBD2 (6 bases). The germline V gene encodes CDR1 KGHSH and CDR2 LQKENI. The CDR3 spans 14 residues. Between the trimmed V and J ends, which lost 3 bases and 5 bases, there was a span of 11 bases. This CDR3 reads CASSPGLNNNEQFF. For the CDR3, the DNA is TGTGCCAGCTCACCGGGACTGAACAACAATGAGCAGTTCTTC.

V is TRBV28 and J is TRBJ1-2; no definite D call. Germline V gene sequence: CDR1 MDHEN, CDR2 SYDVKM. This CDR3 comprises 14 residues. The V end was cut by 7 bases, the J end by 7 bases, with 19 bases between. This CDR3 is CASTQNWQLSGYTF. The CDR3 nucleotides are TGTGCCAGCACCCAAAACTGGCAGCTAAGTGGCTACACCTTC.

The rearrangement joins TRBV6-1 to TRBJ1-2, with a weak D call TRBD1 (6 bases). Trimming took off 6 bases at V and 3 bases at J, with 11 bases between the two ends. The germline V gene encodes CDR1 MNHNS and CDR2 SASEGT. The CDR3 runs 13 residues. The DNA of the CDR3 is TGTGCCAGCAGGAAAGGGGGGGACTATGGCTACACCTTC. Translated, it gives CASRKGGDYGYTF.

This clone was observed a handful of times. This chain joins TRBV2 and TRBJ1-1; no definite D call. Germline CDR1 SNHLY, CDR2 FYNNEI. The CDR3 loop spans 14 amino acids. The V and J ends lost 4 bases and 0 bases respectively, with 9 bases between them. This chain's CDR3 is CASSGAGMNTEAFF. DNA for the CDR3: TGTGCCAGCAGTGGGGCAGGAATGAACACTGAAGCTTTCTTT.

This CDR3 is CASSMEETQYF. CDR3 sequence (DNA): TGTGCCAGTAGTATGGAAGAGACCCAGTACTTC. The chain combines TRBV19 with TRBJ2-5, with D uncertain. Germline lookup yields CDR1 LNHDA and CDR2 SQIVND (reference sequence). Trimming cost V 3 bases and J 3 bases, with 2 bases left between them. The CDR3 covers 11 residues.

This rearrangement joins TRBV2 to TRBJ1-5; D is perhaps TRBD1 (6 bases). The V end was cut by 7 bases, the J end by 6 bases, with 13 bases between. CDR3 length: 13 residues. The V gene's germline CDR1 is SNHLY and CDR2 FYNNEI. Written as DNA, the CDR3 is TGTGCCAGCAAAGAGGGGGGGAGTCAGCCCCAGCATTTT. Protein product: CASKEGGSQPQHF.

This clone was seen only once. This chain connects TRBV9 to TRBJ2-5; D gene ambiguous. CDR1 is SGDLS and CDR2 is YYNGEE in the germline V gene. The CDR3 has 14 amino acids. V was shortened by 3 bases and J by 2 bases, with 11 bases between the two germline ends. The chain's CDR3 is CASSAWTGQETQYF. In DNA, the CDR3 is TGTGCCAGCAGCGCATGGACGGGTCAAGAGACCCAGTACTTC.